This TCR beta chain was recovered during a study of beta chain features in type 1 diabetes. Findings and limits, study-wide: The naive, central memory and Treg TCRB repertoires of patients appeared to be more similar to one another than those of healthy donors. Over-representation of high TCR-expressing cells was a possible consequence of cDNA sequencing.

The CDR3 totals 13 residues. The V and J ends lost 10 bases and 7 bases, in that order; junction bases with no gene match: 9. CDR1 is ENHRY, CDR2 SYGVKD, per germline. Turning to this clone: The antigen remains unidentified.

The entirety of the isolated RNA underwent reverse transcription, so expressed TCRB transcripts were sequenced. Using immunoSEQ multiplex PCR, the repertoire was profiled, and TCRdb retains in-frame clones only, with some absent. Of some 360,000 clones listed, about 19% were seen once; the top ten hold around 0.045%. The sample taken for sequencing was naive CD4+ T cells from blood. This chain connects TRBV10-3 to TRBJ2-1; 8 bases agree with TRBD2. The clonotype was recovered from a woman aged 18-29 years in good health. DNA of the CDR3: TGTGCCACCAAACGGGAGGGCCTGAATGAGCAGTTCTTC. Translation: CATKREGLNEQFF.